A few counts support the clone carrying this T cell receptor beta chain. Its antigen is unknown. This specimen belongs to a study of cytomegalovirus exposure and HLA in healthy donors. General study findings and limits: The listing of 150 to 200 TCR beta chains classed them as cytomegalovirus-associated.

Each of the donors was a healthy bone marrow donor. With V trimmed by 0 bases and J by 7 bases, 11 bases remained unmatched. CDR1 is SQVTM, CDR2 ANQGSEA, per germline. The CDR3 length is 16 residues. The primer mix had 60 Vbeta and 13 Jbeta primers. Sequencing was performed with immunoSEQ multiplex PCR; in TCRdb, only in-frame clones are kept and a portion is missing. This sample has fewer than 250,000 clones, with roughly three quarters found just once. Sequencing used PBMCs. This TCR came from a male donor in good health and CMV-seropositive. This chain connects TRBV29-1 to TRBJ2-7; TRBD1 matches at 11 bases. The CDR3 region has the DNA TGCAGCGTTGAAGATGGTAGGACAGGGGGCGAAGGGGAGCAGTACTTC. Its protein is CSVEDGRTGGEGEQYF.